One and the same sample provided the 2 T cell receptor beta chains below, sequenced in a study of shared clonotypes between healthy human individuals. Repertoires were generated with immunoSEQ multiplex PCR, while TCRdb's copy carries only in-frame clones and drops some. This table holds 150,000 to 200,000 clones, over 85% found once. Specimen: naive CD4+ T cells sorted from blood. Stated subset: CD45RA+ positively selected. The receptors originated from a woman aged 30 to 39 in good health.

The chain links TRBV4-1 to TRBJ2-3; 9 bases match TRBD2. V shed 3 bases, J shed 4 bases, and the junction held 11 bases outside the gene matches. CDR3 length: 17 residues. Germline CDR1 reads MGHRA; CDR2 reads YSYEKL. The CDR3 DNA follows: TGCGCCAGCAGCCATCCTCTCCCGGGACTAGCTGCAGATACGCAGTATTTT. Its protein product is CASSHPLPGLAADTQYF.

This sequence joins TRBV28 and TRBJ2-7; either TRBD1 or TRBD2 may supply D (5 bases each). Trimming removed 8 bases from V and 4 bases from J, with 18 bases in between. This CDR3 spans 14 amino acids. The germline gives CDR1 MDHEN, CDR2 SYDVKM. The CDR3 DNA is TGTGCCAGCGGAAGAGGGGCATTCGGATACGAGCAGTACTTC. Translated, it gives CASGRGAFGYEQYF.